Each of the 20 T cell receptor beta chains below was sequenced from the same sample in a study of cytomegalovirus exposure and HLA in healthy donors. Use of 60 Vbeta and 13 Jbeta primers characterized the PCR. Only in-frame clones appear in the TCRdb table, and some are missing; sequencing was by immunoSEQ multiplex PCR. The profile shows about 110,000 clones, 82% of them singletons. Sequenced sample: PBMCs. The receptors derive from a man aged 25 to 40 in good health and CMV-seropositive.

V and J are TRBV10-3 and TRBJ2-5; D remains unclear. The DNA matches TRBJ2-7 better at its end, which makes the J call doubtful. From germline, CDR1 is ENHRY and CDR2 SYGVKD. This CDR3 has 12 residues. DNA of the CDR3: TGTGCCATTCGGAACAATAACTACGAGCAGTACTTC. Translation: CAIRNNNYEQYF.

The genes are TRBV18 and TRBJ2-1, with a tentative D call TRBD2 (5 bases). CDR1 and CDR2 (germline): KGHSH, LQKENI. The CDR3 loop spans 16 amino acids. Trimming took off 3 bases at V and 0 bases at J, with 12 bases between the two ends. The chain's CDR3 is CASSPWRVGSYNEQFF. CDR3 coding DNA: TGTGCCAGCTCACCCTGGCGGGTTGGCTCCTACAATGAGCAGTTCTTC.

The chain couples TRBV9 to TRBJ1-2; possibly TRBD1 for D (5 bases). CDR3 length equals 15 residues. The V gene lost 3 bases and the J gene lost 0 bases, with 12 bases spanning the gap. The germline gives CDR1 SGDLS, CDR2 YYNGEE. CDR3 protein: CASSAMGGANYGYTF. DNA of the CDR3: TGTGCCAGCAGCGCGATGGGGGGGGCTAACTATGGCTACACCTTC.

The chain combines TRBV5-5 with TRBJ2-1; maybe TRBD1 (6 bases). CDR3 length: 13 amino acids. Germline V gene data show CDR1 as SGHKS and CDR2 as YYEKEE (reference sequence). V was clipped by 4 bases and J by 5 bases, with 10 bases between them. CDR3 protein: CASSLQGNNEQFF. The DNA for the CDR3 is TGTGCCAGCAGCCTACAGGGAAACAATGAGCAGTTCTTC.

The gene calls are TRBV12-1 and TRBJ1-2; TRBD1 is taken as the D call from the table, unchecked against the DNA. TRBV12-1 is tagged as a pseudogene. The CDR3 contains 14 residues. CDR3 coding DNA: TGTGCCAGCAGCTTTGCGCGCAGGGTCGATGGCTACACCTTC. Encoded protein: CASSFARRVDGYTF.

V and J are TRBV4-2 and TRBJ2-6, with 10 nucleotides matching TRBD1. Looked up from germline, CDR1 is LGHNA and CDR2 is YNFKEQ. V trimming: 0 bases; J trimming: 3 bases; junction bases outside the gene matches: 5. This CDR3 has 18 amino acids. In DNA form, the CDR3 reads TGTGCCAGCAGCCAAGAAAGGGACAGGGGTATTGGGGCCAACGTCCTGACTTTC. It specifies CASSQERDRGIGANVLTF.

This clone was counted once. The genes are TRBV19 and TRBJ1-6; possibly TRBD1 for D (6 bases). The CDR3 loop spans 14 amino acids. Germline assignment: CDR1 LNHDA and CDR2 SQIVND (reference sequence). V gave up 7 bases and J gave up 4 bases, with 11 bases separating them. This chain's CDR3 is CASTGQGYNSPLHF. As DNA, the CDR3 is TGTGCCAGTACGGGACAAGGATATAATTCACCCCTCCACTTT.

The chain is built from TRBV4-2 and TRBJ2-3; 15 bases agree with TRBD2. V lost 0 bases to trimming and J lost 2 bases; unmatched junction nucleotides: 9. The CDR3 is 20 residues long. Germline values: CDR1 LGHNA, CDR2 YNFKEQ. CDR3 sequence (DNA): TGTGCCAGCAGCCAAGATCCCGGACTAGCGGGGGGGTGGAACACAGATACGCAGTATTTT. Translating it yields CASSQDPGLAGGWNTDTQYF.

The chain has TRBV6-5 and TRBJ1-2; 7 positions agree with TRBD1. The V and J ends lost 6 bases and 3 bases, in that order; junction bases with no gene match: 7. CDR1 is MNHEY and CDR2 is SVGAGI in the germline V gene. The CDR3 is 14 residues long. CDR3 in DNA: TGTGCCAGCAGCCGACAGGGCGGGGACTATGGCTACACCTTC. This sequence encodes CASSRQGGDYGYTF.

The rearrangement links TRBV9 to TRBJ2-5, with TRBD2 identical over 11 bases. There are 15 residues in the CDR3. V gave up 3 bases and J gave up 4 bases; unmatched junction bases: 5. The germline CDR1 and CDR2 sequences are SGDLS and YYNGEE. For the CDR3, the DNA is TGTGCCAGCAGCGATAGCGGGGGGGCCAGAGAGACCCAGTACTTC. Protein product: CASSDSGGARETQYF.

The chain uses TRBV11-3 and TRBJ1-4; no clear D gene. CDR3 size: 16 residues. From germline, CDR1 is SGHNT and CDR2 YENEEA. Trimming cost V 0 bases and J 0 bases, with 8 bases left between them. CDR3 protein: CASSLDHQATNEKLFF. The CDR3 nucleotides are TGTGCCAGCAGCTTAGATCACCAGGCAACTAATGAAAAACTGTTTTTT. The full variable domain, rest sourced from reference TRBV11-3 and TRBJ1-4, is EAGVVQSPRYKIIEKKQPVAFWCNPISGHNTLYWYLQNLGQGPELLIRYENEEAVDDSQLPKDRFSAERLKGVDSTLKIQPAELGDSAVYLCASSLDHQATNEKLFFGSGTQLSVL.

The CDR3 DNA follows: TGTGCCAGCAGCGTAGCTGAGGGGGTTACTTCGGAGACCCAGTACTTC. Amino acid sequence: CASSVAEGVTSETQYF. The rearrangement uses TRBV9 and TRBJ2-5; D might be TRBD1 (6 bases). The CDR3 runs 16 residues. Trimming removed 0 bases at V and 5 bases at J, with 17 bases between. Germline assignment: CDR1 SGDLS and CDR2 YYNGEE.

CDR3 nucleotides: TGTGCCAGCAGCCCGACAGGGCTTAGCAATCAGCCCCAGCATTTT. The encoded protein is CASSPTGLSNQPQHF. The chain recombines TRBV7-9 with TRBJ1-5; 7 bases agree with TRBD1. CDR1 and CDR2 (germline): SEHNR, FQNEAQ (reference sequence). CDR3 length equals 15 residues. V trimming: 5 bases; J trimming: 0 bases; junction bases outside the gene matches: 4.

The V call is TRBV10-1, the J call TRBJ2-1; the D is unclear. The V gene lost 0 bases and the J gene lost 8 bases, with 17 bases spanning the gap. The germline V gene encodes CDR1 WNHNN and CDR2 SYGVQD (reference sequence). The length of the CDR3 is 16 residues. In DNA form, the CDR3 reads TGCGCCAGCAGTGAGTCGAGTACTCCTCAAGTCCATGAGCAGTTCTTC. This encodes CASSESSTPQVHEQFF.

The chain employs TRBV28 and TRBJ1-5, with D perhaps TRBD1 (5 bases). The CDR3 extends over 13 amino acids. CDR1 is MDHEN, CDR2 SYDVKM, per germline. Trimming removed 4 bases from V and 2 bases from J, with 6 bases in between. CDR3 sequence reads: CASSSGGNQPQHF. Here the CDR3 DNA reads TGTGCCAGCAGTTCGGGGGGCAATCAGCCCCAGCATTTT.

About this clone: At one boundary the junction diverges from the germline segment, which might be a read error. V usage is TRBV7-9 and J usage is TRBJ2-7, with TRBD1 matching 7 bases. Per the germline V gene, CDR1 is SEHNR and CDR2 is FQNEAQ (reference sequence). This CDR3 spans 15 amino acids. DNA for the CDR3: TGTTCCAGCAGCCCCCCGACAGGGTTAGTCTACGAGCAGTACTTC. Amino acids: CSSSPPTGLVYEQYF.

The V and J genes are TRBV6-1 and TRBJ1-4, with TRBD1 matching over 7 bases. With V trimmed by 7 bases and J by 8 bases, 13 bases remained unmatched. CDR3 length: 15 amino acids. The germline CDR1 and CDR2 sequences are MNHNS and SASEGT. The CDR3 loop is CASIRGQGVLEKLFF. The CDR3 DNA reads as TGTGCCAGCATCAGAGGTCAGGGGGTCCTAGAAAAACTGTTTTTT.

The genes are TRBV5-8 and TRBJ2-3, with 9 bases that match TRBD1. Trimming cost V 4 bases and J 4 bases; bases outside gene matches: 7. Germline V CDR1 and CDR2: SGHTS, YDEGEE. The length of the CDR3 is 15 residues. The DNA for the CDR3 is TGTGCCAGCAGCACGGGACAGGGAGAGGCAGATACGCAGTATTTT. Its protein product is CASSTGQGEADTQYF.

CDR3 nucleotide sequence: TGTGCCCCCGGGGGACAGGCTTCACAGGAGCAGTTCTTC. Protein: CAPGGQASQEQFF. The chain is built from TRBV19 and TRBJ2-1; 8 bases line up with TRBD1. The CDR3 sequence is 13 residues long. The V gene's germline CDR1 is LNHDA and CDR2 SQIVND (reference sequence). V trimming: 11 bases; J trimming: 10 bases; junction bases outside the gene matches: 13.

This clone has just a few counts. The rearrangement joins TRBV4-1 to TRBJ1-3, with a possible D match to TRBD1 (5 bases). This CDR3 spans 14 amino acids. The V and J ends lost 6 bases and 6 bases respectively, with 15 bases between them. In germline, CDR1 is MGHRA, CDR2 YSYEKL. The CDR3 loop reads CASSLGDFENTIYF. The CDR3 DNA reads TGCGCCAGCAGTCTCGGGGACTTTGAAAACACCATATATTTT.